This T cell receptor beta chain was identified in a study of identical twins. This CDR3 comprises 14 residues. In germline, CDR1 is MDHEN, CDR2 SYDVKM. V was trimmed by 4 bases and J by 7 bases, leaving 17 bases between them. TCRdb passed the 5' RACE reads through MiXCR, listing each CDR3 protein once. Of roughly 1.6 million distinct CDR3 sequences listed, about 32% are singletons. The sample was cord blood. This receptor was identified in a newborn girl in good health. The V and J genes are TRBV28 and TRBJ2-7; no firm D call. For the CDR3, the DNA is TGTGCCAGCAGTTCGGTTCTCTCCTACAATGAGCAGTACTTC. This gives the protein CASSSVLSYNEQYF.